The entry below describes one TCR beta chain. Its antigen is as yet unknown. The data originate from a study of cytomegalovirus exposure and HLA in healthy donors. Findings and caveats of the study: DRB1 showed the most TCR associations and HLA-C the fewest in a later analysis, as rates varied by HLA locus. HLA-A and HLA-B allele assignments for most subjects were reportedly predicted accurately using TCR beta sequences.

This CDR3 comprises 13 residues. Trimming pared 3 bases from V and 1 base from J, leaving 6 bases between. In germline, CDR1 is LNHNV, CDR2 YYDKDF (reference sequence). Amplification used 60 Vbeta primers and 13 Jbeta primers. Sequencing used immunoSEQ multiplex PCR; TCRdb keeps in-frame clones, though not all of them. The table lists more than 75,000 clones, approximately 81% of them singletons. This rearrangement joins TRBV15 to TRBJ1-2, with D tentatively TRBD1 (6 bases). This TCR derives from a woman aged 45 to 65 in good health and CMV-seropositive. The material sequenced was PBMCs. The CDR3 protein is CATSRDSNYGYTF. CDR3 bases: TGTGCCACCAGCAGGGACAGTAACTATGGCTACACCTTC.